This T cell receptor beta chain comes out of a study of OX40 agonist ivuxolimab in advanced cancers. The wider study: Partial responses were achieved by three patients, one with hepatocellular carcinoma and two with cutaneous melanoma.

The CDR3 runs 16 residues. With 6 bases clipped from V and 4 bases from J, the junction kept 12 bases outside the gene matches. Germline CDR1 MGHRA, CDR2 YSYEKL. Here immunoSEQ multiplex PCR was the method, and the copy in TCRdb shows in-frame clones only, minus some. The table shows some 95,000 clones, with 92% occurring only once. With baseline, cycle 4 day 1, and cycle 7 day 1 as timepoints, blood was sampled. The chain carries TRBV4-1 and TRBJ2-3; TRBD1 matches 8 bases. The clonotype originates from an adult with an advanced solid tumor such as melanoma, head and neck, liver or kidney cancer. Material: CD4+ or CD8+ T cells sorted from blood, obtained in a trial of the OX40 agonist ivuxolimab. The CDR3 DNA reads TGCGCCAGCAGACCCGTCGGACAGGGTTCAGCAGATACGCAGTATTTT. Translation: CASRPVGQGSADTQYF.